This T cell receptor (beta chain) emerged from a study of blood T cell repertoires in COVID-19 (dated by TCRdb to about 2020). Looking at the study overall: Samples from collaborators originated in the United States, Italy and Spain and spanned both the acute and convalescent phases of COVID-19. The prospective study material was composed of cDNA or gDNA derived from T cells, B-cell-depleted T cells, or PBMCs. The repertoires were made available in a free public database intended to serve as a resource for research on the immune response to SARS-CoV-2. The samples were drawn from the first 160 participants of the ongoing ImmuneRACE study and from over a thousand subjects provided by 6 global collaborators. Where available, HLA class I and class II types were taken from metadata supplied by the sample provider and were not determined by assay-based typing. Deeply sampled blood TCRbeta repertoires from subjects exposed to, actively infected with, or recovered from COVID-19 were included in the dataset. Nearly every sample came with metadata listing a de-identified subject ID, COVID-19 status, age in years and sex. General findings and caveats noted by the study authors: Clinical and demographic metadata were provided uncurated, with the amount varying by source and participant.

According to the germline V gene, CDR1 reads SGHVS and CDR2 reads FQNEAQ. There are 18 amino acids in the CDR3, from cysteine to phenylalanine inclusive. CDR3 DNA only is kept here, 54 bases in frame from base 1. V lost 5 bases and J lost 8 bases, and the count of bases not matched to a germline gene is 23. The immunoSEQ Assay, a bias-controlled multiplex PCR, was used to amplify TCRbeta CDR3 regions from genomic DNA. In the source study's methods: The number of nucleated cells in each sample was estimated by amplification of reference gene primers within the assay. To quantify the absolute abundance of each unique TCRbeta CDR3 rearrangement, sequence reads were collapsed and filtered. Productive Simpson clonality was computed per sample as the square root of Simpson's diversity index over productive rearrangements. What TCRdb holds here is the immuneACCESS table cut down to in-frame rearrangements. Part of the clones is not present; checked against another copy, under half of the missing clones reflect an unresolved V gene, and the others are unexplained. V and J calls and clone size follow that table, whereas D and trimming were derived from the DNA. This sample comprises 150,000 to 200,000 clones, approximately 86% of them detected only once. Clones ranked in the top ten supply around 8.2% of the sample.

Whole blood was collected in K2EDTA tubes by collaborating institutions according to the institutions' own protocols. For TCRbeta analysis, collaborator samples were shipped as frozen whole blood, as isolated PBMCs, or as DNA extracted from either sample type. Comment on this clone: Its antigen is still unknown. Base qualities are not provided; no much larger clone lies one nucleotide away.

This TCR derives from a man between 60 and 75 years old with acute or convalescent COVID-19. Here the chain combines TRBV7-8 and TRBJ1-2; TRBD1 matches 7 bases in the middle. What was sequenced was peripheral blood. The CDR3 region reads CASSIQGTRSTALRGYTF. The sequence in DNA is TGTGCCAGCAGCATACAGGGGACCCGCTCCACGGCGTTAAGAGGCTACACCTTC.